Each of the 22 T cell receptor beta chains below was sequenced from the same sample in a study of T cell changes during pregnancy in multiple sclerosis. Sequenced by immunoSEQ multiplex PCR; TCRdb stores in-frame clones only, minus some. The repertoire holds tens of thousands of clones, with more than 90% as singletons. The sample consisted of peripheral blood, taken in the first trimester of pregnancy. The source of these receptors is a female donor in good health, enrolled as a control in a pregnancy study.

This chain connects TRBV19 to TRBJ2-5; D is perhaps TRBD2 (6 bases). The CDR3 loop spans 13 amino acids. CDR1 is LNHDA and CDR2 is SQIVND in the germline V gene (reference sequence). The V and J ends lost 5 bases and 6 bases respectively, with 13 bases between them. The CDR3 nucleotides are TGTGCCAGTAGTCCCTCCGCGGGGCAGACCCAGTACTTC. It yields the protein CASSPSAGQTQYF.

This chain uses TRBV5-5 with TRBJ2-7; 7 bases match TRBD1. This CDR3 has 15 amino acids. V dropped 2 bases and J dropped 6; count of bases not matched to a gene: 11. The V gene's germline CDR1 is SGHKS and CDR2 YYEKEE (reference sequence). This CDR3 is CASSFRQGRSGEQYF. CDR3 coding DNA: TGTGCCAGCAGCTTCCGACAGGGACGAAGCGGCGAGCAGTACTTC.

This clone was seen more than once but under ten times. The chain employs TRBV28 and TRBJ1-1; no firm D call. Germline V lookup: CDR1 MDHEN, CDR2 SYDVKM. Trimming pared 6 bases from V and 7 bases from J, leaving 9 bases between. The CDR3 length is 11 residues. The CDR3 region is CASSPRSEAFF. For the CDR3, the DNA is TGTGCCAGCAGCCCACGGAGTGAAGCTTTCTTT. Based on the CDR3 plus reference TRBV28 and TRBJ1-1, the full variable domain is DVKVTQSSRYLVKRTGEKVFLECVQDMDHENMFWYRQDPGLGLRLIYFSYDVKMKEKGDIPEGYSVSREKKERFSLILESASTNQTSMYLCASSPRSEAFFGQGTRLTVV.

The rearrangement joins TRBV9 to TRBJ2-1; the D gene is possibly TRBD2 (6 bases). Germline V gives CDR1 SGDLS, CDR2 YYNGEE. This CDR3 has 14 amino acids. V lost 2 bases and J 4 bases, leaving 10 bases between the germline ends. This CDR3 reads CASSVSGVYNEQFF. CDR3 sequence (DNA): TGTGCCAGCAGCGTCTCGGGGGTGTACAATGAGCAGTTCTTC. Supplemented by reference TRBV9 and TRBJ2-1, the full variable domain reads DSGVTQTPKHLITATGQRVTLRCSPRSGDLSVYWYQQSLDQGLQFLIQYYNGEERAKGNILERFSAQQFPDLHSELNLSSLELGDSALYFCASSVSGVYNEQFFGPGTRLTVL.

This rearrangement joins TRBV29-1 to TRBJ1-1, with 9 bases that match TRBD1. The V gene end was trimmed by 3 bases and the J gene end by 4 bases; junction bases not matched to a gene: 3. The CDR3 extends over 13 amino acids. From germline, CDR1 is SQVTM and CDR2 ANQGSEA. CDR3 in amino acids: CSVDGQGPTEAFF. Written as DNA, the CDR3 is TGCAGCGTTGATGGACAGGGGCCCACTGAAGCTTTCTTT. Full variable domain (outside the CDR3, taken from reference TRBV29-1 and TRBJ1-1): SAVISQKPSRDICQRGTSLTIQCQVDSQVTMMFWYRQQPGQSLTLIATANQGSEATYESGFVIDKFPISRPNLTFSTLTVSNMSPEDSSIYLCSVDGQGPTEAFFGQGTRLTVV.

The rearrangement joins TRBV7-8 to TRBJ1-1; maybe TRBD1 (6 bases). Germline CDR1 and CDR2: SGHVS and FQNEAQ. The CDR3 has 15 amino acids. Deletions cut 5 bases from V and 3 bases from J, with 16 bases between. For the CDR3, the DNA is TGTGCCAGCAGCACACCGGGACACGAGGACACTGAAGCTTTCTTT. Encoded protein: CASSTPGHEDTEAFF.

The V gene is TRBV5-4, the J gene TRBJ1-6; the D is unclear. The CDR3 spans 17 residues. Trimming shortened V by 0 bases and J by 8 bases, and 18 bases separated the two germline ends. The germline V gene has CDR1 SGHNT and CDR2 YYREEE (reference sequence). In DNA form, the CDR3 reads TGTGCCAGCAGCTTGGGGGAGTTGGAGGGAAGAGATTCACCCCTCCACTTT. Translating it yields CASSLGELEGRDSPLHF.

The rearrangement joins TRBV7-3 to TRBJ1-2; possibly TRBD1 for D (6 bases). The germline V gene has CDR1 SGHTA and CDR2 FQGTGA. Trimming removed 5 bases at V and 6 bases at J, with 31 bases between. The CDR3 consists of 19 residues. In DNA, the CDR3 is TGTGCCAGCAGCCCACACACGGACAGCCTAGGTAGCGCAATGGATGGCTACACCTTC. Its protein product is CASSPHTDSLGSAMDGYTF.

J is TRBJ2-1 and V is TRBV4-1; 9 bases align to TRBD2. CDR3 length equals 17 residues. V was clipped by 4 bases and J by 2 bases; unmatched bases: 9. Germline V gene data show CDR1 as MGHRA and CDR2 as YSYEKL. CDR3 nucleotide sequence: TGCGCCAGCAGCCTTCTAACCGGGACTAGCCCCTACAATGAGCAGTTCTTC. It is translated as CASSLLTGTSPYNEQFF.

CDR3: CSVEVPGQEKLFF. The CDR3 nucleotides read TGCAGCGTTGAAGTCCCGGGACAGGAAAAACTGTTTTTT. The chain couples TRBV29-1 to TRBJ1-4, with 7 bases that match TRBD1. This CDR3 region has 13 residues. V trimming: 1 base; J trimming: 8 bases; junction bases outside the gene matches: 4. CDR1 is SQVTM, CDR2 ANQGSEA, per germline. The full variable domain, with the rest looked up from reference TRBV29-1 and TRBJ1-4, is SAVISQKPSRDICQRGTSLTIQCQVDSQVTMMFWYRQQPGQSLTLIATANQGSEATYESGFVIDKFPISRPNLTFSTLTVSNMSPEDSSIYLCSVEVPGQEKLFFGSGTQLSVL.

This clone has only a few counts. This chain connects TRBV4-3 to TRBJ2-1, with 7 bases lining up with TRBD2. V lost 1 base and J lost 2; bases outside the gene matches: 5. CDR1 LGHNA and CDR2 YSLEER come from the germline V gene. There are 16 residues in the CDR3. CDR3 loop: CASSQAHGRPYNEQFF. The CDR3 bases are TGCGCCAGCAGCCAAGCCCACGGGAGGCCCTACAATGAGCAGTTCTTC.

The rearrangement links TRBV11-2 to TRBJ2-7; D is ambiguous. This CDR3 is 13 amino acids long. Deletions cut 3 bases from V and 7 bases from J, with 13 bases between. CDR1 and CDR2 from the germline V gene are SGHAT and FQNNGV. CDR3 DNA sequence: TGTGCCAGCAGCTTGAGGTCTATAGAAGAGCAGTACTTC. Encoded protein: CASSLRSIEEQYF.

The chain uses TRBV27 and TRBJ1-1; 8 bases are a match to TRBD1. This CDR3 region has 13 residues. Trimming at V came to 4 bases and at J to 5 bases, leaving 3 bases not matched to a gene. Germline-derived CDR1 and CDR2 are MNHEY and SMNVEV (reference sequence). CDR3 sequence: CASSSTGGTEAFF. The CDR3 DNA reads TGTGCCAGCAGTTCAACAGGGGGGACTGAAGCTTTCTTT.

The chain joins TRBV2 to TRBJ2-7; D is uncertain. This CDR3 is 12 amino acids long. The germline V and J ends were trimmed by 2 bases and 2 bases, with 4 bases remaining between them. Germline CDR1 reads SNHLY; CDR2 reads FYNNEI. The CDR3 here is CASSELPYEQYF. The CDR3 DNA reads as TGTGCCAGCAGTGAACTCCCCTACGAGCAGTACTTC. Using reference TRBV2 and TRBJ2-7 for the parts outside the CDR3, the full variable domain is EPEVTQTPSHQVTQMGQEVILRCVPISNHLYFYWYRQILGQKVEFLVSFYNNEISEKSEIFDDQFSVERPDGSNFTLKIRSTKLEDSAMYFCASSELPYEQYFGPGTRLTVT.

The genes are TRBV4-1 and TRBJ1-2; D is possibly TRBD1 (6 bases). Trimming removed 3 bases from V and 2 bases from J, with 10 bases in between. Germline loops: CDR1 MGHRA, CDR2 YSYEKL. The CDR3 has 14 residues. The CDR3 spells CASSQGGGNYGYTF. The CDR3 coding sequence is TGCGCCAGCAGCCAGGGGGGGGGCAACTATGGCTACACCTTC.

This rearrangement joins TRBV7-3 to TRBJ2-3, with 8 bases lining up with TRBD1. Germline lookup yields CDR1 SGHTA and CDR2 FQGTGA. Trimming took 5 bases from V and 4 from J; bases not matched to a gene: 5. The CDR3 totals 14 residues. The CDR3 DNA is TGTGCCAGCAGCGCCCAGGGGGCGGCAGATACGCAGTATTTT. This translates into CASSAQGAADTQYF.

The chain recombines TRBV28 with TRBJ2-3, with D perhaps TRBD2 (6 bases). The CDR3 is 15 amino acids. Trimming cost V 6 bases and J 4 bases, with 17 bases left between them. Germline-derived CDR1 and CDR2 are MDHEN and SYDVKM. This CDR3 reads CASSGRGGPADTQYF. For the CDR3, the DNA is TGTGCCAGCAGCGGGAGAGGAGGCCCGGCAGATACGCAGTATTTT.

J is TRBJ2-5 and V is TRBV11-2, with a possible D match to TRBD2 (7 bases). CDR1 is SGHAT and CDR2 is FQNNGV in the germline V gene. The CDR3 totals 16 residues. V lost 1 base to trimming and J lost 1 base, with 13 bases between them. The CDR3 DNA follows: TGTGCCAGCAGCTTAGTTGGGGGGGCCGTCCAAGAGACCCAGTACTTC. It codes for CASSLVGGAVQETQYF.

This chain joins TRBV15 and TRBJ1-1; 7 nucleotides align to TRBD1. CDR1 and CDR2 from the germline V gene are LNHNV and YYDKDF (reference sequence). The ends lost 3 bases at V and 4 bases at J; junction bases unmatched: 5. The CDR3 is 14 residues long. The CDR3 coding sequence is TGTGCCACCAGCAGCCCGACAGGGACCACTGAAGCTTTCTTT. Residues: CATSSPTGTTEAFF.

Only a few counts were recorded for this clone. The rearrangement joins TRBV7-9 to TRBJ1-1; D not certain. Trimming removed 2 bases at V and 2 bases at J, with 6 bases between. Germline lookup yields CDR1 SEHNR and CDR2 FQNEAQ (reference sequence). The CDR3 runs 13 residues. The CDR3 loop is CASSLQINTEAFF. CDR3 nucleotide sequence: TGTGCCAGCAGCTTACAGATTAACACTGAAGCTTTCTTT.

The rearrangement joins TRBV29-1 to TRBJ1-2, with D possibly matching TRBD1 (5 bases). The CDR3 is 12 residues long. The V gene's germline CDR1 is SQVTM and CDR2 ANQGSEA. V lost 4 bases, J lost 6 bases, and 12 bases lay in between. The CDR3, as DNA: TGCAGCGTTGTCGGGGGATATGATGGCTACACCTTC. Translating it yields CSVVGGYDGYTF.

The table lists this clone with a few counts. This chain connects TRBV7-9 to TRBJ1-1; TRBD1 matches at 7 bases. CDR1 SEHNR and CDR2 FQNEAQ come from the germline V gene (reference sequence). The V and J ends lost 11 bases and 2 bases, in that order; junction bases with no gene match: 8. CDR3 length equals 13 residues. The CDR3 is CALGGRINTEAFF. The CDR3 DNA follows: TGTGCCTTAGGGGGCAGAATTAACACTGAAGCTTTCTTT.